The clone carrying this T cell receptor beta chain occurred a few times. Antigen: not known. The sample holds other DNA sequences that translate to the same CDR3. Germline CDR1 SQVTM, CDR2 ANQGSEA. The CDR3 has 12 amino acids. V lost 6 bases and J lost 5; bases outside the gene matches: 5. The data derive from a study of shared clonotypes between healthy human individuals. Study context: Plates per donor: three CD4 naive, three CD4 memory, two CD8 naive, one CD8 memory. Findings of the study overall: Naive subsets tended to show greater estimated richness than memory subsets. Owing to a small donor count, the genetic and exposure-history diversity represented was limited. Clonotype sharing across a few donors was observed for about 5.2% of naive CD4 clonotypes.

Data came from immunoSEQ multiplex PCR; TCRdb stores just in-frame clones and leaves some out. The sample lists 2 million to 2.5 million clones, 90% to 95% seen once, with approximately 0.35% in the top ten. The source is a man in his late teens or twenties in good health. Some clones in this sample may be carry-over from other donors' samples. The specimen sequenced was naive CD4+ T cells from PBMCs. Described subset: CD45RA+ positively selected. The V call is TRBV29-1, the J call TRBJ1-1, with 8 bases matching TRBD1. This CDR3 is CSVDRAGTEAFF. For the CDR3, the DNA is TGCAGCGTGGACAGGGCGGGTACTGAAGCTTTCTTT.